A selection of T cell receptor beta chains follows, all from one sample in a study of T cells expressing NK-cell markers. TCRdb reprocessed the 5' RACE reads and stores each CDR3 protein as one record, lacking DNA. This repertoire includes some 300,000 distinct CDR3 sequences. Sequenced input: blood T cells: a sorted CD56 or NKG2C T cell subset, CD4+ or CD8+ T cells, or bulk PBMC T cells (not recorded which). All receptors derive from a man younger than 30 in good health. CDR3s include the opening cysteine and the closing phenylalanine or tryptophan.

TRBV27	TRBJ1-3	CASAMTSAFSGNTIYF
TRBV12-3/TRBV12-4	TRBJ2-7	CASSLRGLTGYEQYF
TRBV29-1	TRBJ2-1	CSAVKSYNEQFF
TRBV3-1	TRBJ1-4	CASSRQSSNEKLFF
TRBV28	TRBJ2-7	CASSWGGGGYEQYF
TRBV12-3/TRBV12-4	TRBJ2-5	CASSNMARETQYF
TRBV20-1	TRBJ2-4	CSAPKGAGNIQYF
TRBV27	TRBJ1-2	CASSFHLGQGYGYTF
TRBV10-3	TRBJ1-5	CAISEKLDRPHQPQHF
TRBV29-1	TRBJ2-7	CSVFERVEQYF
TRBV14	TRBJ2-1	CASSQGFPNNEQFF
TRBV29-1	TRBJ2-7	CSVGASGEQYF
TRBV12-3/TRBV12-4	TRBJ2-6	CASSSSSLSGANVLTF
TRBV20-1	TRBJ1-1	CSGEGGTEAFF
TRBV3-1	TRBJ2-3	CASSQVVAGLSQGADTQYF
TRBV6-4	TRBJ2-1	CASSDSSRGGGNEQFF
TRBV2	TRBJ2-7	CASSEARRYEQYF
TRBV27	TRBJ1-5	CASSSWDRGGSPQHF
TRBV5-1	TRBJ2-1	CATSGGTGISQVLQNEQFF
TRBV24-1	TRBJ2-1	CATSDLGSHGQFF